This T cell receptor (beta chain) appears in the sequencing data of a study of identical twins. The study's findings and limits: Excess sharing by twins proved weaker in beta out-of-frame sequences. Zero-insertion analyses might be partly confounded by invariant T cells like MAIT and iNKT. Conclusions relied on cross-sectional statistical analysis, not following the same donors. While abundant cord blood beta clonotypes carried fewer insertions, memory repertoires showed no such pattern.

This clonotype has just a few counts. Its antigen is unknown. TCRdb independently ran MiXCR on the 5' RACE reads; one entry per CDR3 protein. Among around 1.7 million distinct CDR3 sequences listed, less than 35% were seen once. The CDR3 has 17 amino acids. Trimming removed 0 bases from V and 2 bases from J; junction bases left unmatched: 7. Germline-derived CDR1 and CDR2 are SGHTA and FQGNSA. The rearrangement uses TRBV7-2 and TRBJ1-2, with 9 bases matching TRBD1. Sequencing used cord blood. The sequence came from a newborn girl in good health. The CDR3 nucleotides are TGTGCCAGCAGCTTAGCGCCGGGACAGGGTAAAAACTATGGCTACACCTTC. Its translation is CASSLAPGQGKNYGYTF.